This T cell receptor beta chain was recovered during a study of T cell changes during pregnancy in multiple sclerosis. The method was immunoSEQ multiplex PCR; TCRdb's version includes in-frame clones alone and lacks a portion of them. The top ten clones hold about 1.8% of a sample with about 47,000 clones, about 87% of them seen once. Trimming shortened V by 4 bases and J by 5 bases, and 15 bases separated the two germline ends. Looked up from germline, CDR1 is SGDLS and CDR2 is YYNGEE. The CDR3 length is 15 residues. The sequenced sample was peripheral blood, obtained in the first trimester of pregnancy. The chain joins TRBV9 to TRBJ2-2; D is possibly TRBD2 (6 bases). The sequence was obtained from a female donor with multiple sclerosis, enrolled in a pregnancy study. In DNA, the CDR3 is TGTGCCAGCAGCTCACGACTAGGTCGAACCGGGGAGCTGTTTTTT. It is translated as CASSSRLGRTGELFF.